This T cell receptor (beta chain) was identified during a study of blood T cells in healthy people across ages. The CDR3 length is 15 residues. CDR1 and CDR2 (germline): SQVTM, ANQGSEA. The V gene end was trimmed by 5 bases and the J gene end by 0 bases; junction bases not matched to a gene: 7. For the second PCR, which ran for about 7 to 11 cycles, a sample-barcoded 5' primer and a J-beta primer mix were used. TCRdb reprocessed the 5' RACE reads via MiXCR and lists one record per CDR3 protein. The sample includes 910,000 or so distinct CDR3 sequences, roughly 51% of them seen just once. The chain couples TRBV29-1 to TRBJ2-5, with 9 bases aligning to TRBD2. Sequenced material: blood. The TCR comes from an older woman in good health. The CDR3 coding sequence is TGCAGCGTTCAGACCGGGACTAGCCACCAAGAGACCCAGTACTTC. Protein: CSVQTGTSHQETQYF.